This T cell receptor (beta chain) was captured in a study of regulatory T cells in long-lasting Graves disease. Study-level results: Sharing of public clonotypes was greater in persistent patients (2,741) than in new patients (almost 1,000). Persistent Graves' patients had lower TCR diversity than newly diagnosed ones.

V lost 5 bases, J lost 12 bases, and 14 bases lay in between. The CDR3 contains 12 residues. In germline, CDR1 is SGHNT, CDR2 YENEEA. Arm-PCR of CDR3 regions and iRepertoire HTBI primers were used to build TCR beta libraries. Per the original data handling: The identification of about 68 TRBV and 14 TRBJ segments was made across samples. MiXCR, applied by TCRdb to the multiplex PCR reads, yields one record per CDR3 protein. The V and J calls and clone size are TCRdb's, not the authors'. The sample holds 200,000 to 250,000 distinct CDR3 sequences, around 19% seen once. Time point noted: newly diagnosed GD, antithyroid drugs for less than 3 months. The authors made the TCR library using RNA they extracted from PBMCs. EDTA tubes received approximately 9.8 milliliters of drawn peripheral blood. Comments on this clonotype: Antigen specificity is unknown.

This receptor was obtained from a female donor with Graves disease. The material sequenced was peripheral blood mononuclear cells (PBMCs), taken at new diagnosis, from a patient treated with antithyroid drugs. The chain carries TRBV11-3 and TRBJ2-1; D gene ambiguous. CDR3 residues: CASSPPKTVQFF. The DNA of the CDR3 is TGTGCCAGCAGCCCGCCTAAGACCGTGCAGTTCTTC.